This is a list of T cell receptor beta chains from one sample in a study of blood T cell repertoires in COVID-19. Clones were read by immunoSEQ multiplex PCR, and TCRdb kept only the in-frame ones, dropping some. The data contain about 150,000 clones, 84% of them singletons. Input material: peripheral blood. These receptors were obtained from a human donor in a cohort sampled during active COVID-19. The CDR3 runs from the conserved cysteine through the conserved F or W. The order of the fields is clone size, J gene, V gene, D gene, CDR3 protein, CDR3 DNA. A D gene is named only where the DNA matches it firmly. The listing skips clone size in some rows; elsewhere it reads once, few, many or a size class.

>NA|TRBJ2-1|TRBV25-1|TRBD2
CASSEGTSANEQFF
TGTGCCAGCAGTGAGGGGACTAGCGCGAATGAGCAGTTCTTC
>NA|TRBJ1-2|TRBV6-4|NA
CASSDVGRANYGYTF
TGTGCCAGCAGTGACGTTGGCAGGGCTAACTATGGCTACACCTTC
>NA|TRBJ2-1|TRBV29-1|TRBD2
CSAKGGATSDSSYNEQFF
TGCAGCGCCAAAGGGGGGGCGACTAGCGACAGCTCCTACAATGAGCAGTTCTTC
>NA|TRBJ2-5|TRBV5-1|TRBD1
CASSSTGASKTQYF
TGCGCCAGCAGCTCGACAGGGGCGTCGAAGACCCAGTACTTC
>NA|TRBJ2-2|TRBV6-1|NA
CASSEGVAQPATGELFF
TGTGCCAGCAGTGAAGGGGTAGCCCAGCCGGCCACCGGGGAGCTGTTTTTT
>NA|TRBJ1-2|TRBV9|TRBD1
CASSDEDRVAYGYTF
TGTGCCAGCAGCGATGAAGACAGGGTGGCCTATGGCTACACCTTC
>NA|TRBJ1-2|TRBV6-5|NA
CASRRSNRDYGYTF
TGTGCCAGCAGGAGATCTAACAGGGACTATGGCTACACCTTC
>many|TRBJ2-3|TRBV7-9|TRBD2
CASSPHLAGGLTSTDTQYF
TGTGCCAGCAGCCCCCACCTAGCGGGGGGCCTTACTAGCACAGATACGCAGTATTTT
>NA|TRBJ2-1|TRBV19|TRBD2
CASSTSGRTNEQFF
TGTGCCAGCTCGACTAGCGGGAGGACCAATGAGCAGTTCTTC
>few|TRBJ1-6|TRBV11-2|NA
CASSVNSGGSPLHF
TGTGCCAGCAGCGTCAACTCTGGAGGATCACCCCTCCACTTT
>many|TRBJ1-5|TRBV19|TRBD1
CASSVYRGEGNQPQHF
TGTGCCAGTAGTGTATACAGGGGCGAAGGCAATCAGCCCCAGCATTTT
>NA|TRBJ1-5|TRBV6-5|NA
CASTRDPSNQPQHF
TGTGCCAGCACGCGGGATCCTAGCAATCAGCCCCAGCATTTT
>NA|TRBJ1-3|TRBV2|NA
CASSGRSRSSGNTIYF
TGTGCCAGCAGTGGGAGAAGCAGAAGCTCTGGAAACACCATATATTTT
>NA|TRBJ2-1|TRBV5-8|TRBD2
CASSGRLAGGYYNEQFF
TGTGCCAGCAGCGGAAGACTAGCGGGGGGGTACTACAATGAGCAGTTCTTC
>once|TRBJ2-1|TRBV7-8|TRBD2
CASSLRGRAVNEQFF
TGTGCCAGCAGCTTACGGGGGAGGGCCGTAAATGAGCAGTTCTTC
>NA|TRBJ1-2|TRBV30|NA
CAWSVVTFNYGYTF
TGTGCCTGGAGTGTAGTGACATTCAACTATGGCTACACCTTC
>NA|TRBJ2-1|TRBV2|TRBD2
CASSEMGLAGGNEQFF
TGTGCCAGCAGTGAGATGGGACTAGCGGGAGGCAATGAGCAGTTCTTC
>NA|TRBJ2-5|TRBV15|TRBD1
CATSGEGQSTYQETQYF
TGTGCCACCAGCGGAGAGGGACAGTCTACGTACCAAGAGACCCAGTACTTC
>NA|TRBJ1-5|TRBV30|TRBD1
CAWSPGQGDQPQHF
TGTGCCTGGAGCCCGGGACAGGGTGACCAGCCCCAGCATTTT
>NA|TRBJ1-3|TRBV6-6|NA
CASSLSYLNTIYF
TGTGCCAGCAGTTTATCGTATTTAAACACCATATATTTT
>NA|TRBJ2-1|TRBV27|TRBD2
CASSLGLASRLSYNEQFF
TGTGCCAGCAGTCTCGGACTAGCATCTAGACTTTCCTACAATGAGCAGTTCTTC
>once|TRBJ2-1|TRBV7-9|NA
CASSHHVSGHDEQFF
TGTGCCAGCAGCCACCATGTGAGCGGCCACGATGAGCAGTTCTTC
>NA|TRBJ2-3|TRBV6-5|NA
CASPEGGMSTDTQYF
TGTGCCAGCCCCGAGGGGGGGATGAGCACAGATACGCAGTATTTT
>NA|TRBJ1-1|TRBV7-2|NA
CASSLTLGGGPAFF
TGTGCCAGCAGCTTGACTCTAGGGGGGGGCCCGGCTTTCTTT
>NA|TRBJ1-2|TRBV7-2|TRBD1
CASSRGQGFYGYTF
TGTGCCAGCAGCCGCGGACAGGGTTTCTATGGCTACACCTTC
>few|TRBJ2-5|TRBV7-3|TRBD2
CASSAGLAGKAETQYF
TGTGCCAGCAGCGCGGGACTAGCGGGAAAGGCGGAGACCCAGTACTTC
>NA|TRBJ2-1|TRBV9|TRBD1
CASSVSPFGQGNYNEQFF
TGTGCCAGCAGCGTATCCCCCTTCGGACAGGGAAACTACAATGAGCAGTTCTTC